This TCR beta chain came from a study of blood T cell repertoires in COVID-19. Study-wide background: In each case, the material was cDNA or gDNA derived from T cells, B-cell-depleted T cells, or PBMCs.

Repertoires were generated with immunoSEQ multiplex PCR, while TCRdb's copy carries only in-frame clones and drops some. Seen here are under 200,000 clones, about 82% observed once, and the top ten hold 5.6%. The ends were cut back, 10 bases at V and 8 bases at J, with 26 bases in the middle. The CDR3 spans 16 residues. CDR1 is LNHDA and CDR2 is SQIVND in the germline V gene (reference sequence). Across about 22 US areas, participants ranged in age from roughly 18 to 95 years. The receptor comes from a man aged 35 to 55 with acute COVID-19. V gene TRBV19 combines with J gene TRBJ1-4; tentative D call: TRBD1 (5 bases). The material sequenced was PBMCs or T cells enriched from blood (not recorded which). In nucleotides, the CDR3 is TGTGCCACCGTAACCCCCCTCGGGGGGGGAGGCGAAAAACTGTTTTTT. This gives the protein CATVTPLGGGGEKLFF.